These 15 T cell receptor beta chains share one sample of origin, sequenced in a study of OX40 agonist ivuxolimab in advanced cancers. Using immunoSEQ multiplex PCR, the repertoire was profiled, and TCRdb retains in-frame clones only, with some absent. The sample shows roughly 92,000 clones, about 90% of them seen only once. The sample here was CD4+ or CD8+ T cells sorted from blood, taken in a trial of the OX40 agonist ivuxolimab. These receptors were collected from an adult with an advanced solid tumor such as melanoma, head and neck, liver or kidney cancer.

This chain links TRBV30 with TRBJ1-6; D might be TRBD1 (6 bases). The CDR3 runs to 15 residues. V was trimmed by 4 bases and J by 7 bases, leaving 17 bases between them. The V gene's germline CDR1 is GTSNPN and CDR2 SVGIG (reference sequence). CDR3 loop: CAWTTPGQLNSPLHF. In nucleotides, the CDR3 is TGTGCCTGGACCACACCGGGACAATTGAATTCACCCCTCCACTTT.

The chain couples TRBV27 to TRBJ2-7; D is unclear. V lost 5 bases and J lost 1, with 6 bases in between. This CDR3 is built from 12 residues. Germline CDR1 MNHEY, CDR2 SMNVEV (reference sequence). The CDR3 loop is CASSDESYEQYF. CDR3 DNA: TGTGCCAGCAGTGACGAATCCTACGAGCAGTACTTC.

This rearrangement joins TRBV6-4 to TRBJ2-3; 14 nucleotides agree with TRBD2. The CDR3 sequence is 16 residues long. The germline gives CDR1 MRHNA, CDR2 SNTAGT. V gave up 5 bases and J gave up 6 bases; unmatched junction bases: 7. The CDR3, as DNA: TGTGCCAGCAGTTACCCCGGGACTAGCGGGGGTGATACGCAGTATTTT. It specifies CASSYPGTSGGDTQYF.

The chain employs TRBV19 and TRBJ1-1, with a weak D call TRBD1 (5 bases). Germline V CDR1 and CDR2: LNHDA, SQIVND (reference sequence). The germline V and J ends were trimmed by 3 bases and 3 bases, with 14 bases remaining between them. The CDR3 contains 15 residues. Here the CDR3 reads CASSIQGGKDTEAFF. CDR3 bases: TGTGCCAGTAGTATCCAGGGAGGTAAGGACACTGAAGCTTTCTTT.

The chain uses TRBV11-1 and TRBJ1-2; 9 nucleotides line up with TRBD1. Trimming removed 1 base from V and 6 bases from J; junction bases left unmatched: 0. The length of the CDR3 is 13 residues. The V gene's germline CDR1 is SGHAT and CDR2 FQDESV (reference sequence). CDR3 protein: CASSLGDRDGYTF. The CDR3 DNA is TGTGCCAGCAGCTTAGGGGACAGGGATGGCTACACCTTC.

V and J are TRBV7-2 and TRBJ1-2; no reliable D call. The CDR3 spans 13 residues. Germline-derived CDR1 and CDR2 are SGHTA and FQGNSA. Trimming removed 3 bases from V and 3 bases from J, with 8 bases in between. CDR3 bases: TGTGCCAGCAGCTTGCAGGTACACTATGGCTACACCTTC. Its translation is CASSLQVHYGYTF.

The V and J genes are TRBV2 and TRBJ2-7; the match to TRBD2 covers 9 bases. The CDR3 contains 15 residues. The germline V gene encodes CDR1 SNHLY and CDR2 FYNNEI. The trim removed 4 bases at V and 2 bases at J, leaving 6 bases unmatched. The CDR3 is CASSVAPSGTYEQYF. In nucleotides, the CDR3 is TGTGCCAGCAGTGTCGCTCCTAGCGGGACCTACGAGCAGTACTTC.

CDR3 sequence reads: CASSEYRGLGVAFF. The CDR3 DNA is TGTGCCAGCAGTGAATATAGAGGGTTGGGGGTAGCTTTCTTT. The chain employs TRBV25-1 and TRBJ1-1, with D tentatively TRBD1 (5 bases). Germline V gives CDR1 MGHDK, CDR2 SYGVNS. The CDR3 is 14 amino acids. Trimming stripped 0 bases from V and 10 bases from J, with 15 bases between.

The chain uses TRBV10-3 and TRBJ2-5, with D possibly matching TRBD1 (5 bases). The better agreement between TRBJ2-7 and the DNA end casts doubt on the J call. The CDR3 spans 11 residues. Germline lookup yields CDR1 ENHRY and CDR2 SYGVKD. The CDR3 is CAISDRDEQYF. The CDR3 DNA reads TGTGCCATCAGTGACAGGGACGAGCAGTACTTC.

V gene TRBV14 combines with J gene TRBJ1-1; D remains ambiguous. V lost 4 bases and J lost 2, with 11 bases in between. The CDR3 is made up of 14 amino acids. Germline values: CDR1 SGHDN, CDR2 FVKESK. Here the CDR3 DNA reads TGTGCCAGCAGCCCAACCATCTATAACACTGAAGCTTTCTTT. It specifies CASSPTIYNTEAFF.

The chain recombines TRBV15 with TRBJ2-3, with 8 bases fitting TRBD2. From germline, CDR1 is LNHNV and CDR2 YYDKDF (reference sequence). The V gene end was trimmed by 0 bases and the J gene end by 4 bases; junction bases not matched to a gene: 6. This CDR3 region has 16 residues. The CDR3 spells CATSRDSGSGADTQYF. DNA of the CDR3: TGTGCCACCAGCAGAGACAGCGGGAGTGGGGCAGATACGCAGTATTTT. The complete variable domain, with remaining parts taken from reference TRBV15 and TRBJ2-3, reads DAMVIQNPRYQVTQFGKPVTLSCSQTLNHNVMYWYQQKSSQAPKLLFHYYDKDFNNEADTPDNFQSRRPNTSFCFLDIRSPGLGDTAMYLCATSRDSGSGADTQYFGPGTRLTVL.

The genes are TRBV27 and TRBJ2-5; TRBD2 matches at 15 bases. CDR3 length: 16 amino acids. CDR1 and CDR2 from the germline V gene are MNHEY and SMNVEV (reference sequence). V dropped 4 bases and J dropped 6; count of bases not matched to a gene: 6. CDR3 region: CASSSGLAGGTKTQYF. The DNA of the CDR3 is TGTGCCAGCAGTTCGGGACTAGCGGGAGGCACCAAGACCCAGTACTTC.

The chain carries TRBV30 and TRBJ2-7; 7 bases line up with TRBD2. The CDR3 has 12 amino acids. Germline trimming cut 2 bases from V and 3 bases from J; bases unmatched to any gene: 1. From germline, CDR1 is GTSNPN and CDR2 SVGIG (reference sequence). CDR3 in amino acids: CAWSSSGYEQYF. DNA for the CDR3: TGTGCCTGGAGTTCTAGCGGCTACGAGCAGTACTTC.

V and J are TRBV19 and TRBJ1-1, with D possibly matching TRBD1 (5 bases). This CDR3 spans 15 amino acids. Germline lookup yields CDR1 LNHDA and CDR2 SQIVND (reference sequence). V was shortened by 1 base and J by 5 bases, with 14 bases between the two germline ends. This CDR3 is CASSIGGGASTEAFF. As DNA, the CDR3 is TGTGCCAGTAGTATAGGCGGGGGAGCCTCGACTGAAGCTTTCTTT.

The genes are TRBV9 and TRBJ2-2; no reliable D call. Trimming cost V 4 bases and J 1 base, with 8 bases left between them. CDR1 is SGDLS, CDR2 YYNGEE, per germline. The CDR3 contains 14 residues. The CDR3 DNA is TGTGCCAGCAGCCCCCAGCAGAACACCGGGGAGCTGTTTTTT. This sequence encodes CASSPQQNTGELFF.